This T cell receptor beta chain was retrieved from a study of T cells in Graves' hyperthyroidism and ophthalmopathy. For the study at large: The blood sample was taken at first diagnosis, before treatment began.

Amplification of TCR beta CDR3 regions used RNA as the template. HTBI primers drove first-round RT-PCR of the TCR CDR3. Each CDR3 protein is one row after TCRdb ran MiXCR on the multiplex PCR reads. The sample records 240,000 or so distinct CDR3 sequences, over 15% being singletons. This clonotype was observed a handful of times. What it binds is not known. The CDR3 has 17 amino acids. The V gene's germline CDR1 is MNHNY and CDR2 SVGAGI (reference sequence). V lost 0 bases, J lost 9 bases, and 18 bases lay in between. Study-level findings and limits: Ophthalmopathy was separated from stable hyperthyroidism by a 13 V-J model.

This TCR was recovered from a woman under 30 with Graves' ophthalmopathy. The chain links TRBV6-6 to TRBJ1-6, with D possibly being TRBD1 (5 bases). Sequenced input: blood. Here the CDR3 reads CASSYSGTDVVVSPLHF. CDR3 coding DNA: TGTGCCAGCAGTTACTCGGGGACGGACGTAGTGGTTTCACCCCTCCACTTT.